The 29 T cell receptor beta chains below come from one sample, sequenced in a study of T cells in Graves' hyperthyroidism and ophthalmopathy. RNA transcripts were the template for amplifying TCR beta CDR3 regions. Using the HTBI primer set, a first-round RT-PCR was run on the TCR CDR3. A single record per CDR3 protein comes from TCRdb applying MiXCR to the multiplex PCR reads. The sample has about 420,000 distinct CDR3 sequences, 15% to 19% seen once. The material sequenced was blood. These receptors were obtained from a woman aged 18-29 years with Graves' hyperthyroidism.

In this sample, this clonotype turned up many times. The V and J genes are TRBV7-2 and TRBJ2-5; a weak D match, TRBD1 (6 bases). Germline V gene data show CDR1 as SGHTA and CDR2 as FQGNSA. The CDR3 has 15 amino acids. Trimming pared 5 bases from V and 4 bases from J, leaving 17 bases between. CDR3: CASSAQTGSGETQYF. As DNA, the CDR3 is TGTGCCAGCAGCGCCCAGACAGGTTCGGGAGAGACCCAGTACTTC. Full variable domain (rest looked up from reference TRBV7-2 and TRBJ2-5): GAGVSQSPSNKVTEKGKDVELRCDPISGHTALYWYRQSLGQGLEFLIYFQGNSAPDKSGLPSDRFSAERTGGSVSTLTIQRTQQEDSAVYLCASSAQTGSGETQYFGPGTRLLVL.

The genes are TRBV19 and TRBJ2-7; D is undetermined. The germline CDR1 and CDR2 sequences are LNHDA and SQIVND (reference sequence). V gave up 10 bases and J gave up 6 bases, with 13 bases separating them. The CDR3 contains 11 residues. CDR3 nucleotides: TGTGCCACTAAGACGGTCTCCGAGCAGTACTTC. It is translated as CATKTVSEQYF.

This clonotype has at least ten counts. The V call is TRBV29-1, the J call TRBJ2-7, with D perhaps TRBD1 (5 bases). Trimming shortened V by 0 bases and J by 6 bases, and 12 bases separated the two germline ends. The CDR3 sequence is 13 residues long. The germline V gene encodes CDR1 SQVTM and CDR2 ANQGSEA. The CDR3 DNA is TGCAGCGTTGAAGATCGGCAGGGCAGCGAGCAGTACTTC. Translating gives CSVEDRQGSEQYF.

This clonotype appeared a few times. This rearrangement joins TRBV5-1 to TRBJ2-7; 7 bases agree with TRBD1. The CDR3 loop spans 15 amino acids. CDR1 and CDR2 (germline): SGHRS, YFSETQ. V was pared by 7 bases and J by 3 bases, with 13 bases of the junction left unmatched. DNA of the CDR3: TGCGCCAGCGCCCGGGACAGTTCTTCTCGCTACGAGCAGTACTTC. It is translated as CASARDSSSRYEQYF.

This chain connects TRBV9 to TRBJ1-2; 8 bases align to TRBD1. The V gene's germline CDR1 is SGDLS and CDR2 YYNGEE. The trim removed 0 bases at V and 4 bases at J, leaving 5 bases unmatched. The CDR3 runs 15 residues. CDR3 region: CASSVGTGTPYGYTF. DNA for the CDR3: TGTGCCAGCAGCGTAGGGACAGGGACTCCCTATGGCTACACCTTC.

The genes are TRBV5-6 and TRBJ1-5, with D perhaps matching TRBD1 (6 bases). The CDR3 runs 14 residues. V was shortened by 0 bases and J by 9 bases, with 13 bases between the two germline ends. Germline loops: CDR1 SGHDT, CDR2 YYEEEE. DNA of the CDR3: TGTGCCAGCAGCTTGGCGGGGGCCCGGTCGCCCCAGCATTTT. Translated, it gives CASSLAGARSPQHF.

This clonotype was recorded many times. The rearrangement uses TRBV3-1 and TRBJ2-2; 9 bases agree with TRBD1. Germline V CDR1 and CDR2: LGHDT, YNNKEL (reference sequence). This CDR3 comprises 16 residues. J gave up 4 bases and V 7 bases, and 10 bases lay outside the gene matches. The DNA of the CDR3 is TGTGCCAGCAAACAGGGGGCTAGCGGCCGCACCGGGGAGCTGTTTTTT. Amino acids: CASKQGASGRTGELFF.

A few counts support this clonotype. This chain links TRBV3-1 with TRBJ1-6; perhaps TRBD1 as D (6 bases). CDR3 length equals 16 residues. The germline V gene encodes CDR1 LGHDT and CDR2 YNNKEL (reference sequence). V lost 0 bases and J lost 4, with 10 bases in between. The DNA for the CDR3 is TGTGCCAGCAGCCAAGATCGGGGGCCTTATAATTCACCCCTCCACTTT. Translation gives CASSQDRGPYNSPLHF.

The rearrangement uses TRBV9 and TRBJ2-3; D possibly matches TRBD1 or TRBD2 (6 bases each). Trimming cost V 6 bases and J 0 bases, with 17 bases left between them. The CDR3 has 16 residues. The germline V gene encodes CDR1 SGDLS and CDR2 YYNGEE. Here the CDR3 DNA reads TGTGCCAGCACCCCCATGGGGGGCCGGAGCACAGATACGCAGTATTTT. Translated: CASTPMGGRSTDTQYF.

V is TRBV10-3 and J is TRBJ2-2, with D possibly being TRBD1 (5 bases). With 2 bases removed from V and 4 bases from J, the gap between germline ends came to 11 bases. The CDR3 consists of 15 residues. Germline V lookup: CDR1 ENHRY, CDR2 SYGVKD. The chain's CDR3 is CAISETGLGTGELFF. CDR3 coding DNA: TGTGCCATCAGTGAGACAGGATTGGGCACCGGGGAGCTGTTTTTT.

CDR3 sequence: CASSYRKDRGGKETQYF. The CDR3 nucleotides are TGTGCCAGCAGTTACAGGAAGGACAGGGGCGGCAAAGAGACCCAGTACTTC. This rearrangement joins TRBV6-2 or TRBV6-3 to TRBJ2-5; 9 bases are shared with TRBD1. Germline trimming cut 2 bases from V and 3 bases from J; bases unmatched to any gene: 10. Germline V CDR1 and CDR2: MNHEY, SVGEGT. The CDR3 spans 17 residues.

This clonotype was seen many times. This chain uses TRBV25-1 with TRBJ1-5; TRBD1 might be the D (6 bases). Looked up from germline, CDR1 is MGHDK and CDR2 is SYGVNS. The V end lost 2 bases, the J end lost 5 bases, and 10 bases lay between the germline ends. This CDR3 comprises 14 residues. CDR3 bases: TGTGCCAGCAGTGAACAGGGGTTCTATCAGCCCCAGCATTTT. It codes for CASSEQGFYQPQHF.

On this clonotype itself: This may be a read error: a much more frequent sequence differs by one nucleotide. The chain uses TRBV4-2 and TRBJ2-7; weak D call: TRBD2 (6 bases). The germline V gene encodes CDR1 LGHNA and CDR2 YNFKEQ. CDR3 length equals 17 residues. The CDR3 is CAGSQGGYWGSAYEQYF. The CDR3 region has the DNA TGTGCCGGCAGCCAAGGAGGGTATTGGGGATCGGCCTACGAGCAGTACTTC.

The chain uses TRBV7-3 and TRBJ2-2, with 10 nucleotides matching TRBD1. This CDR3 is built from 16 residues. The V segment lost 5 bases and the J segment 6 bases; nucleotides outside the gene matches: 9. The germline gives CDR1 SGHTA, CDR2 FQGTGA. CDR3 residues: CASSEIGTGAPGELFF. CDR3 in DNA: TGTGCCAGCAGCGAAATCGGGACAGGGGCTCCCGGGGAGCTGTTTTTT.

This clonotype was found many times. The chain joins TRBV7-2 to TRBJ1-5; D is possibly TRBD1 (5 bases). Germline CDR1 is SGHTA and CDR2 is FQGNSA. V lost 0 bases and J 6 bases, leaving 9 bases between the germline ends. The CDR3 has 14 residues. CDR3 residues: CASSLAGVAQPQHF. Written as DNA, the CDR3 is TGTGCCAGCAGCTTAGCAGGGGTAGCTCAGCCCCAGCATTTT.

This clonotype was seen repeatedly, ten times or more. The rearrangement uses TRBV3-1 and TRBJ1-2; TRBD1 might be the D (5 bases). The CDR3 is 16 residues long. Looked up from germline, CDR1 is LGHDT and CDR2 is YNNKEL (reference sequence). V dropped 0 bases and J dropped 4 bases, with 15 bases sitting between them. The chain's CDR3 is CASSQDLGGLGYGYTF. CDR3 sequence (DNA): TGTGCCAGCAGCCAAGATCTCGGGGGATTAGGCTATGGCTACACCTTC.

This clonotype was seen a few times. The J gene is TRBJ2-3, the V gene TRBV9; 7 bases fit TRBD1. The germline V gene encodes CDR1 SGDLS and CDR2 YYNGEE. Losses at the gene ends were 3 bases for V and 0 bases for J; bases not matched to a gene: 7. The CDR3 covers 16 residues. The CDR3 DNA sequence: TGTGCCAGCAGCGCTATGACAGGGTCTAGCACAGATACGCAGTATTTT. This gives the protein CASSAMTGSSTDTQYF. Filled out from reference TRBV9 and TRBJ2-3, the complete variable domain reads DSGVTQTPKHLITATGQRVTLRCSPRSGDLSVYWYQQSLDQGLQFLIQYYNGEERAKGNILERFSAQQFPDLHSELNLSSLELGDSALYFCASSAMTGSSTDTQYFGPGTRLTVL.

This clonotype was detected ten times or more. The CDR3 region is CSAPESTDTQYF. CDR3 in DNA: TGCAGTGCCCCCGAAAGCACAGATACGCAGTATTTT. This rearrangement joins TRBV20-1 to TRBJ2-3; D is unresolved. The CDR3 runs to 12 residues. CDR1 is DFQATT and CDR2 is SNEGSKA in the germline V gene (reference sequence). The V and J ends lost 6 bases and 0 bases respectively, with 7 bases between them.

This clonotype was observed at least ten times. The CDR3 protein is CASSQVGPANTEAFF. CDR3 bases: TGCGCCAGCAGCCAAGTTGGGCCAGCAAACACTGAAGCTTTCTTT. The chain couples TRBV4-3 to TRBJ1-1; D unclear. The CDR3 consists of 15 residues. V was cut by 1 base and J by 2 bases, with 11 bases left in between. Germline CDR1 reads LGHNA; CDR2 reads YSLEER.

The sample holds many counts of this clonotype. The V and J genes are TRBV3-1 and TRBJ2-5, with unresolved D. The germline CDR1 and CDR2 sequences are LGHDT and YNNKEL (reference sequence). This CDR3 comprises 14 residues. Trimming took 4 bases from V and 5 from J, leaving 14 bases between them. The DNA of the CDR3 is TGTGCCAGCAGCCTATGGAGAGTTGGGGAGACCCAGTACTTC. This translates into CASSLWRVGETQYF.

The chain is built from TRBV28 and TRBJ2-7; 9 nucleotides line up with TRBD1. V was clipped by 5 bases and J by 6 bases; unmatched bases: 11. This CDR3 region has 15 residues. Germline V gene sequence: CDR1 MDHEN, CDR2 SYDVKM. This CDR3 reads CASSPAGTGNGEQYF. DNA for the CDR3: TGTGCCAGCAGTCCCGCCGGGACAGGGAACGGCGAGCAGTACTTC.

Comments on this clonotype: The CDR3 carries no conserved terminal phenylalanine or tryptophan, so it likely arises from a read error. J is TRBJ2-7 and V is TRBV28, with 7 bases fitting TRBD2. This CDR3 has 15 residues. The J segment lost 3 bases and the V segment lost 2 bases, leaving 7 bases of the junction unmatched. CDR1 is MDHEN, CDR2 SYDVKM, per germline. The CDR3 here is CASSLRAGVGYEQYL. CDR3 coding DNA: TGTGCCAGCAGTTTAAGGGCGGGAGTTGGCTACGAGCAGTACCTC.

There are many counts of this clonotype. The V and J genes are TRBV5-1 and TRBJ2-7; 9 bases map to TRBD1. Germline V gene data show CDR1 as SGHRS and CDR2 as YFSETQ. The CDR3 totals 14 residues. V dropped 3 bases and J dropped 3; count of bases not matched to a gene: 4. CDR3 region: CASSYKGQGYEQYF. CDR3 nucleotide sequence: TGCGCCAGCAGCTATAAGGGACAGGGCTACGAGCAGTACTTC.

This clonotype was recorded at least ten times. This chain joins TRBV12-3 or TRBV12-4 and TRBJ2-7, with D unclear. Trimming removed 2 bases at V and 3 bases at J, with 11 bases between. The CDR3 spans 14 residues. CDR3 sequence reads: CASSLPSQVYEQYF. In nucleotides, the CDR3 is TGTGCCAGCAGTTTACCTAGTCAAGTCTACGAGCAGTACTTC.

In its sample, this clonotype was seen many times. V usage is TRBV7-3 and J usage is TRBJ1-3; TRBD1 agrees at 9 bases. This CDR3 region has 16 residues. V shed 4 bases and J 4 bases; nucleotides not matched to a gene: 8. Germline V CDR1 and CDR2: SGHTA, FQGTGA. CDR3 loop: CASSSAGQGSGNTIYF. The CDR3 DNA sequence: TGTGCCAGCAGCTCGGCCGGACAGGGGTCAGGAAACACCATATATTTT.

J is TRBJ2-7 and V is TRBV6-1; 7 bases align to TRBD2. V gave up 5 bases and J gave up 0 bases; unmatched junction bases: 10. The CDR3 totals 16 residues. Germline CDR1 MNHNS, CDR2 SASEGT. CDR3 sequence: CASSSPEGEGSYEQYF. CDR3 nucleotides: TGTGCCAGCAGTTCTCCCGAAGGGGAGGGCTCCTACGAGCAGTACTTC.

The gene calls are TRBV4-3 and TRBJ2-7; D is unclear. Between the trimmed V and J ends, which lost 0 bases and 1 base, there was a span of 7 bases. Germline lookup yields CDR1 LGHNA and CDR2 YSLEER. The CDR3 runs to 14 residues. This CDR3 is CASSQDPRSYEQYF. For the CDR3, the DNA is TGCGCCAGCAGCCAAGACCCCAGATCCTACGAGCAGTACTTC.

The sample holds many counts of this clonotype. V usage is TRBV20-1 and J usage is TRBJ2-1, with 7 bases aligning to TRBD2. Germline V CDR1 and CDR2: DFQATT, SNEGSKA (reference sequence). V was clipped by 7 bases and J by 7 bases; unmatched bases: 13. This CDR3 region has 14 residues. CDR3 sequence (DNA): TGCAGTGTTGGTGGGAGGGGAGGCCAAAATGAGCAGTTCTTC. Translating it yields CSVGGRGGQNEQFF.

This rearrangement joins TRBV7-2 to TRBJ2-5; the D call may be TRBD1 or TRBD2 (7 bases each). Per germline, CDR1 SGHTA and CDR2 FQGNSA. The V end lost 9 bases, the J end lost 5 bases, and 19 bases lay between the germline ends. This CDR3 comprises 14 residues. CDR3 protein: CASSMLADRETQYF. For the CDR3, the DNA is TGTGCCAGTAGTATGCTAGCGGACAGGGAGACCCAGTACTTC.